These 13 T cell receptor beta chains were all obtained from the same sample, sequenced in a study of T cell repertoires in cytomegalovirus infection. Which antigens these TCRs recognize remains unknown. TCRdb reprocessed the reads with MiXCR, giving one entry per CDR3 protein. The table has roughly 990,000 distinct CDR3 sequences, less than 35% seen once; the top ten hold around an eighth. The sequencing used cultured CD8+ T cells from PBMCs, collected from culture after CMV antigen stimulation. The receptors derive from a human donor in good health (CMV status not recorded). Some clones in this sample may be carry-over from other donors' samples.

This clonotype has ten or more counts. The chain has TRBV12-3 or TRBV12-4 and TRBJ2-2; perhaps TRBD2 as D (6 bases). The CDR3 runs 14 residues. The V gene lost 8 bases and the J gene lost 3 bases, with 13 bases spanning the gap. CDR3 sequence (DNA): TGTGCCAGCCCCCCGAGGGAGGACACCGGGGAGCTGTTTTTT. Translated, it gives CASPPREDTGELFF.

This clonotype was seen only a few times. The chain is built from TRBV4-1 and TRBJ2-7; D call uncertain. CDR1 is MGHRA, CDR2 YSYEKL, per germline. The V and J ends lost 4 bases and 1 base respectively, with 14 bases between them. The CDR3 loop spans 15 amino acids. CDR3 sequence reads: CASSLFGERSYEQYF. The CDR3, as DNA: TGCGCCAGCAGCCTTTTTGGGGAAAGGTCCTACGAGCAGTACTTC.

V gene TRBV4-2 combines with J gene TRBJ1-6; D gene uncertain. Germline CDR1 LGHNA, CDR2 YNFKEQ. This CDR3 region has 20 residues. V lost 0 bases to trimming and J lost 4 bases, with 22 bases between them. CDR3 in amino acids: CASSQDPGFEEQQYNSPLHF. CDR3 DNA sequence: TGTGCCAGCAGCCAAGATCCGGGGTTCGAGGAACAGCAGTATAATTCACCCCTCCACTTT.

This clonotype was seen a few times. The chain is built from TRBV6-1 and TRBJ2-1; 9 nucleotides line up with TRBD2. CDR3 length: 15 amino acids. CDR1 and CDR2 (germline): MNHNS, SASEGT. V was pared by 5 bases and J by 7 bases, with 9 bases of the junction left unmatched. CDR3 protein: CASSPKLAGLNEQFF. Here the CDR3 DNA reads TGTGCCAGCAGTCCGAAGCTAGCGGGGTTAAATGAGCAGTTCTTC.

V gene TRBV27 combines with J gene TRBJ2-7; 9 nucleotides align to TRBD1. The CDR3 has 15 residues. Germline V gives CDR1 MNHEY, CDR2 SMNVEV (reference sequence). The V segment lost 5 bases and the J segment 5 bases; nucleotides outside the gene matches: 10. The CDR3: CASSPAGTGLNEQYF. The CDR3 bases are TGTGCCAGCAGTCCTGCCGGGACAGGGCTCAACGAGCAGTACTTC.

The rearrangement uses TRBV19 and TRBJ2-1, with TRBD2 matching 9 bases. Germline V CDR1 and CDR2: LNHDA, SQIVND (reference sequence). J lost 8 bases, V lost 5 bases, and 13 bases had no gene match. The CDR3 has 16 residues. CDR3 in amino acids: CASSEGGGATYDEQFF. For the CDR3, the DNA is TGTGCCAGTAGTGAGGGCGGGGGGGCCACATACGATGAGCAGTTCTTC. Using reference TRBV19 and TRBJ2-1 for the parts outside the CDR3, the full variable domain is DGGITQSPKYLFRKEGQNVTLSCEQNLNHDAMYWYRQDPGQGLRLIYYSQIVNDFQKGDIAEGYSVSREKKESFPLTVTSAQKNPTAFYLCASSEGGGATYDEQFFGPGTRLTVL.

This clonotype was detected many times. The V call is TRBV7-6, the J call TRBJ2-7; 10 nucleotides agree with TRBD1. Germline values: CDR1 SGHVS, CDR2 FNYEAQ. V dropped 1 base and J dropped 3; count of bases not matched to a gene: 3. The CDR3 consists of 15 residues. CDR3 amino acids: CASSLEGQGDYEQYF. CDR3 DNA sequence: TGTGCCAGCAGCTTAGAAGGACAGGGGGACTACGAGCAGTACTTC.

On this clonotype: An end of the junction differs from the germline gene, which may be a read error. The chain recombines TRBV15 with TRBJ2-3, with 11 bases identical to TRBD2. The length of the CDR3 is 23 residues. Germline lookup yields CDR1 LNHNV and CDR2 YYDKDF (reference sequence). The CDR3 DNA reads TGTGCCACCAACAGAGATTTCGCCACCGACGCCCCTAGCGGGGGGAGTAGCACAGATACGCAGTATTTT. Protein sequence: CATNRDFATDAPSGGSSTDTQYF.

The chain recombines TRBV3-1 with TRBJ2-3; no clear D gene. This CDR3 is 15 amino acids long. CDR1 is LGHDT and CDR2 is YNNKEL in the germline V gene (reference sequence). The germline V and J ends were trimmed by 0 bases and 2 bases, with 9 bases remaining between them. As DNA, the CDR3 is TGTGCCAGCAGCCAAGAAGAGGACCTCACAGATACGCAGTATTTT. Residues: CASSQEEDLTDTQYF.

Concerning this clonotype itself: A much more abundant neighbour one base away suggests this may be a read error. V usage is TRBV7-6 and J usage is TRBJ1-1; perhaps TRBD1 as D (5 bases). This CDR3 spans 13 amino acids. The germline V gene encodes CDR1 SGHVS and CDR2 FNYEAQ. Written as DNA, the CDR3 is TGTGCCGGCAGCTTAGATCAAGGGGCTGAAGCTTTCTTT. Translated: CAGSLDQGAEAFF.

The table lists this clonotype with a few counts. CDR3 nucleotide sequence: TGTGCCAGCAGTTGGCAGGGCCTCCTCAATCAGCCCCAGCATTTT. Translated: CASSWQGLLNQPQHF. V is TRBV27 and J is TRBJ1-5, with D perhaps TRBD1 (5 bases). V shed 4 bases and J shed 3 bases, with 13 bases lying between them. Per the germline V gene, CDR1 is MNHEY and CDR2 is SMNVEV (reference sequence). The CDR3 loop spans 15 amino acids.

The chain couples TRBV28 to TRBJ1-5; 7 bases map to TRBD1. Germline trimming cut 3 bases from V and 4 bases from J; bases unmatched to any gene: 6. This CDR3 contains 15 residues. Germline CDR1 MDHEN, CDR2 SYDVKM. The CDR3 sequence: CASSFLPTGNQPQHF. DNA of the CDR3: TGTGCCAGCAGTTTTCTGCCGACAGGGAATCAGCCCCAGCATTTT.

This clonotype was found many times. This rearrangement joins TRBV7-9 to TRBJ2-5, with 11 positions matching TRBD2. CDR1 SEHNR and CDR2 FQNEAQ come from the germline V gene (reference sequence). V lost 3 bases, J lost 0 bases, and 3 bases stayed unmatched. There are 16 residues in the CDR3. DNA for the CDR3: TGTGCCAGCAGCTTGAAGGGACTAGCGGACCAAGAGACCCAGTACTTC. Its protein is CASSLKGLADQETQYF.